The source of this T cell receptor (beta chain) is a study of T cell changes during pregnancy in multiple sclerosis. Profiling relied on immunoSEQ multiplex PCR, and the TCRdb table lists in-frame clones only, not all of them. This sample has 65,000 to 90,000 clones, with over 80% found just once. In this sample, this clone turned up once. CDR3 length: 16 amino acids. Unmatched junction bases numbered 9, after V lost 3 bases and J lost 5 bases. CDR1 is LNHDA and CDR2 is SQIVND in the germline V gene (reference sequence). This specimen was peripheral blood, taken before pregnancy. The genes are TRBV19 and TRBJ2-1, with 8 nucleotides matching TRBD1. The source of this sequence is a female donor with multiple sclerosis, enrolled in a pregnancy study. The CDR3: CASSIPDRGKNNEQFF. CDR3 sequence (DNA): TGTGCCAGTAGTATCCCCGACAGGGGCAAAAACAATGAGCAGTTCTTC.